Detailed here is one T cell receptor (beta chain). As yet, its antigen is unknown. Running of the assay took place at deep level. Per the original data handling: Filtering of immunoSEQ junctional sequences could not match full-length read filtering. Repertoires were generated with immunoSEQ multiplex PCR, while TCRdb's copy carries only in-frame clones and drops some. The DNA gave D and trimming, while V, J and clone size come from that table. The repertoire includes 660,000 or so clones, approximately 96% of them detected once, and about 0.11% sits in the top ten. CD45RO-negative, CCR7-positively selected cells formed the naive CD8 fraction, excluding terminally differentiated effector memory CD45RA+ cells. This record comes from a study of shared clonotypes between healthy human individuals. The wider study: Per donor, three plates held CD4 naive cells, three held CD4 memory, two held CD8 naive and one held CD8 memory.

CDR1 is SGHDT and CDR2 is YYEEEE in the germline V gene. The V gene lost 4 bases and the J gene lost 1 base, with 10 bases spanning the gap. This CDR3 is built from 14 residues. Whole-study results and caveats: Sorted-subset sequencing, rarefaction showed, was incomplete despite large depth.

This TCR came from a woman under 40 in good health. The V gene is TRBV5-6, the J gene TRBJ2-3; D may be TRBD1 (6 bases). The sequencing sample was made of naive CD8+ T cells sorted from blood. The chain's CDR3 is CASSLDRRTDTQYF. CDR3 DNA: TGTGCCAGCAGCCTCGACAGGCGCACAGATACGCAGTATTTT.